The present T cell receptor beta chain was sequenced within a study of memory CD4+ T cells and cytomegalovirus serostatus. Libraries were prepared by immunoSEQ multiplex PCR; TCRdb keeps only in-frame clonotypes and omits some of them. The table has some 48,000 clones, just under 80% seen once. Single viable CD3+CD4+CD8-CD45RO+ cells were sorted as the memory CD4+ T cells. CD4+ T cells were isolated by positive magnetic selection. The V end lost 2 bases, the J end lost 0 bases, and 9 bases lay between the germline ends. Per germline, CDR1 MNHEY and CDR2 SVGAGI. This CDR3 spans 15 amino acids. Sequenced: memory CD4+ T cells from blood. This chain joins TRBV6-5 and TRBJ2-3, with D tentatively TRBD1 or TRBD2 (5 bases each). The origin of this receptor is an adult in good health and CMV-seronegative. The CDR3 nucleotides are TGTGCCAGCAGTTACGGGGACCCTAGCACAGATACGCAGTATTTT. It specifies CASSYGDPSTDTQYF.